This TCR beta chain was profiled in a study of CD8 T cells in ankylosing spondylitis. Study-wide results and caveats: From matched ankylosing spondylitis synovial fluid, disease-linked clones were reportedly recovered at significantly enriched levels. What seemed typical of ankylosing spondylitis blood was a TCR beta motif built from roughly eight highly homologous variants.

The CDR3 contains 11 residues. Germline V gene sequence: CDR1 DFQATT, CDR2 SNEGSKA (reference sequence). V gave up 7 bases and J gave up 7 bases, with 11 bases separating them. TCRdb analysed the 5' RACE reads with MiXCR anew, one entry per CDR3 protein. The data hold about 230,000 distinct CDR3 sequences, with 8% to 9% observed a single time. At least ten counts were recorded for this clonotype. The antigen is undetermined. The clonotype originates from a female donor with ankylosing spondylitis or in good health (not recorded which). Sample: blood, either unsorted or a sorted T cell fraction (not recorded which). The V gene is TRBV20-1, the J gene TRBJ2-1; no definite D call. The CDR3 spells CSVEWWNEQFF. CDR3 coding DNA: TGCAGTGTTGAGTGGTGGAATGAGCAGTTCTTC.